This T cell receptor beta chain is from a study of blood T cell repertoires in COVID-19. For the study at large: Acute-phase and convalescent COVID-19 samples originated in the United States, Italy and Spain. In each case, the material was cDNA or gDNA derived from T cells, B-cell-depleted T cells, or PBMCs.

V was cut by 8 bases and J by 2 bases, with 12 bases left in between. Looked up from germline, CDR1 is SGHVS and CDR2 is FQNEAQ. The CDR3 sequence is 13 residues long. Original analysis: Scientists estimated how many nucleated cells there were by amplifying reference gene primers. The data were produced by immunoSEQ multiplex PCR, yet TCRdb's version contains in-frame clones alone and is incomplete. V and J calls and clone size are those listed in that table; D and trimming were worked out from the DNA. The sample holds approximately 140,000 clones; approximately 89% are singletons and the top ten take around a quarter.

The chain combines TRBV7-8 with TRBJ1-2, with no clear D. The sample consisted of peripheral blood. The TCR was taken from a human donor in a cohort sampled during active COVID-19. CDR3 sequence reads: CASLEEGNYGYTF. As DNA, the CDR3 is TGTGCCAGCCTGGAGGAGGGCAACTATGGCTACACCTTC.